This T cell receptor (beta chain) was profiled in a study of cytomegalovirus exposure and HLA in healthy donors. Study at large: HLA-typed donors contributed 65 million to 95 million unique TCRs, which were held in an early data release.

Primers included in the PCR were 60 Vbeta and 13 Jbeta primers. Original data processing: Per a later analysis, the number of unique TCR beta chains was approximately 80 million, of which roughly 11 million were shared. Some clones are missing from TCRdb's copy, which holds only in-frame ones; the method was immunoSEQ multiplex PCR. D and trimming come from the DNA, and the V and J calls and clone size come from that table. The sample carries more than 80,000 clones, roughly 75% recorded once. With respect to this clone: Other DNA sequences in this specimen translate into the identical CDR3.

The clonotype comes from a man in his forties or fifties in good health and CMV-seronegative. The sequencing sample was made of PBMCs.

The CDR3 DNA sequence: TGTGCCAGCAGCCCTCCGGGACATCAATACAATGAGCAGTTCTTC. Translation: CASSPPGHQYNEQFF. This chain connects TRBV2 to TRBJ2-1, with TRBD1 as a possible D gene (6 bases). This CDR3 has 15 amino acids. Trimming stripped 6 bases from V and 4 bases from J, with 16 bases between. Germline CDR1 and CDR2: SNHLY and FYNNEI.